These 18 T cell receptor beta chains were sequenced from one sample in a study of T cell responses to AZD1222 COVID-19 vaccine. Libraries were prepared by immunoSEQ multiplex PCR; TCRdb keeps only in-frame clonotypes and omits some of them. The sample records about 140,000 clones, nearly 95% being singletons. This sample comprised peripheral blood, obtained on day 0 of AZD1222 vaccination. These receptors originate from an adult in good health.

The chain links TRBV7-8 to TRBJ1-2; 12 nucleotides align to TRBD1. Germline CDR1 reads SGHVS; CDR2 reads FQNEAQ. The J segment lost 7 bases and the V segment lost 1 base, leaving 4 bases of the junction unmatched. This CDR3 comprises 15 residues. The CDR3 nucleotides read TGTGCCAGCAGCTTAGGGGGACAGGGGGCTCGTGGCTACACCTTC. It is translated as CASSLGGQGARGYTF.

The chain employs TRBV11-2 and TRBJ2-7, with D perhaps assigned TRBD1 or TRBD2 (5 bases each). The germline V gene encodes CDR1 SGHAT and CDR2 FQNNGV. V was cut by 5 bases and J by 2 bases, with 13 bases left in between. CDR3 size: 14 residues. CDR3 in amino acids: CASSRTQGPYEQYF. CDR3 coding DNA: TGTGCCAGCAGCCGTACCCAGGGACCCTACGAGCAGTACTTC.

This chain connects TRBV5-1 to TRBJ1-4, with D unresolved. The V gene's germline CDR1 is SGHRS and CDR2 YFSETQ. This CDR3 has 15 residues. Trimming took 0 bases from V and 4 from J, leaving 10 bases between them. The CDR3 coding sequence is TGCGCCAGCAGCTTGGAAGGGCAGTATAATGAAAAACTGTTTTTT. Residues: CASSLEGQYNEKLFF.

The rearrangement links TRBV14 to TRBJ2-1; D unclear. CDR3 size: 13 residues. Germline V gene sequence: CDR1 SGHDN, CDR2 FVKESK. V lost 1 base to trimming and J lost 2 bases, with 3 bases between them. The CDR3 reads CASSQGAYNEQFF. CDR3 bases: TGTGCCAGCAGCCAAGGGGCCTACAATGAGCAGTTCTTC.

V usage is TRBV6-4 and J usage is TRBJ2-3; 8 bases map to TRBD2. The ends lost 2 bases at V and 0 bases at J; junction bases unmatched: 4. Germline V gene sequence: CDR1 MRHNA, CDR2 SNTAGT. CDR3 length: 16 residues. The DNA for the CDR3 is TGTGCCAGCAGTGACGGGCTAGCGGGTAGCACAGATACGCAGTATTTT. It yields the protein CASSDGLAGSTDTQYF.

This chain uses TRBV5-8 with TRBJ1-5; D possibly corresponds to TRBD1 (5 bases). Per the germline V gene, CDR1 is SGHTS and CDR2 is YDEGEE. CDR3 length: 14 amino acids. Between the trimmed V and J ends, which lost 6 bases and 4 bases, there was a span of 14 bases. CDR3 coding DNA: TGTGCCAGCAACCGCAACGGGGCGAATCAGCCCCAGCATTTT. Its protein product is CASNRNGANQPQHF.

This chain uses TRBV4-1 with TRBJ1-2; D may be TRBD1 (6 bases). Germline V gene data show CDR1 as MGHRA and CDR2 as YSYEKL. CDR3 length: 15 residues. The V and J ends lost 2 bases and 4 bases respectively, with 14 bases between them. CDR3 DNA sequence: TGCGCCAGCAGCCAAACAGGGCTCGTGTCCTATGGCTACACCTTC. This codes for CASSQTGLVSYGYTF.

The CDR3 region has the DNA TGTGCCAGCAGCCGAACCCAGGGATACGCTGGAAACACCATATATTTT. This gives the protein CASSRTQGYAGNTIYF. This rearrangement joins TRBV2 to TRBJ1-3, with D tentatively TRBD1 (5 bases). Trimming stripped 6 bases from V and 2 bases from J, with 17 bases between. The CDR3 consists of 16 residues. Per the germline V gene, CDR1 is SNHLY and CDR2 is FYNNEI.

The chain is built from TRBV5-4 and TRBJ2-7; no firm D call. V lost 2 bases and J lost 0, with 9 bases in between. Germline CDR1 is SGHNT and CDR2 is YYREEE (reference sequence). The CDR3 runs 14 residues. The CDR3 here is CASSFGSNSYEQYF. CDR3 DNA sequence: TGTGCCAGCAGCTTTGGGTCCAACTCCTACGAGCAGTACTTC.

Written as DNA, the CDR3 is TGTGCCAGCAGTCCCACTAGTAATGTGGATACGCAGTATTTT. Encoded protein: CASSPTSNVDTQYF. The chain joins TRBV3-1 (or the pseudogene TRBV3-2) to TRBJ2-3; tentative D call: TRBD2 (5 bases). This CDR3 is 14 amino acids long. Trimming took 6 bases from V and 6 from J, leaving 16 bases between them. Germline V lookup: CDR1 LGHDT, CDR2 YNNKEL (reference sequence).

This clone was counted only a few times. This rearrangement joins TRBV5-4 to TRBJ2-7, with 9 bases that match TRBD1. Germline V gene sequence: CDR1 SGHNT, CDR2 YYREEE (reference sequence). CDR3 length: 13 residues. The J segment lost 5 bases and the V segment lost 5 bases, leaving 5 bases of the junction unmatched. The CDR3 loop is CASRMDRGHEQYF. For the CDR3, the DNA is TGTGCCAGCAGAATGGACAGGGGCCACGAGCAGTACTTC.

This clone has only a few counts. V is TRBV28 and J is TRBJ1-2; 9 nucleotides align to TRBD1. CDR1 and CDR2 (germline): MDHEN, SYDVKM. The V segment lost 1 base and the J segment 3 bases; nucleotides outside the gene matches: 6. There are 16 residues in the CDR3. The CDR3 DNA reads TGTGCCAGCAGTTTATCCCAGACAGGGGGGGACTATGGCTACACCTTC. Residues: CASSLSQTGGDYGYTF.

The genes are TRBV7-2 and TRBJ1-1, with D unresolved. Germline V gives CDR1 SGHTA, CDR2 FQGNSA. CDR3 size: 13 residues. Deletions cut 1 base from V and 6 bases from J, with 9 bases between. The CDR3 is CASSLGGYSEAFF. The CDR3 bases are TGTGCCAGCAGCTTAGGAGGGTACTCTGAAGCTTTCTTT.

The gene calls are TRBV2 and TRBJ2-1; D possibly matches TRBD1 or TRBD2 (7 bases each). CDR3 length: 15 residues. Trimming cost V 5 bases and J 9 bases, with 20 bases left between them. CDR1 SNHLY and CDR2 FYNNEI come from the germline V gene. CDR3 region: CASSNRQGRGGEQFF. In DNA form, the CDR3 reads TGTGCCAGCAGTAATAGACAGGGTCGCGGGGGTGAGCAGTTCTTC.

This rearrangement joins TRBV4-1 to TRBJ1-2; D is unclear. The CDR3 totals 17 residues. V lost 1 base to trimming and J lost 1 base, with 16 bases between them. Looked up from germline, CDR1 is MGHRA and CDR2 is YSYEKL. CDR3 DNA: TGCGCCAGCAGCCAAGTCGGTCTGATCCAGGTTAACTATGGCTACACCTTC. Amino acids: CASSQVGLIQVNYGYTF.

The rearrangement links TRBV2 to TRBJ2-5, with 9 bases identical to TRBD2. The junction had 4 bases not matched to a gene; V was cut back by 4 bases and J by 1 base. Germline V gives CDR1 SNHLY, CDR2 FYNNEI. CDR3 size: 15 residues. The CDR3 loop is CASSALAGPQETQYF. CDR3 DNA sequence: TGTGCCAGCAGTGCGCTAGCGGGGCCCCAAGAGACCCAGTACTTC.

The chain is built from TRBV19 and TRBJ1-1; D is undetermined. Germline V gene sequence: CDR1 LNHDA, CDR2 SQIVND (reference sequence). The CDR3 sequence is 14 residues long. With 0 bases removed from V and 4 bases from J, the gap between germline ends came to 9 bases. The CDR3, as DNA: TGTGCCAGTAGTATAGAGCAGGCCGGCACTGAAGCTTTCTTT. As protein: CASSIEQAGTEAFF.

The chain is built from TRBV19 and TRBJ1-3, with D unresolved. V shed 2 bases and J shed 0 bases, with 14 bases lying between them. Germline V CDR1 and CDR2: LNHDA, SQIVND (reference sequence). CDR3 size: 17 residues. The CDR3 loop is CASSISSSTGSGNTIYF. CDR3 coding DNA: TGTGCCAGTAGTATAAGTTCCAGCACCGGCTCTGGAAACACCATATATTTT. Full variable domain (rest looked up from reference TRBV19 and TRBJ1-3): DGGITQSPKYLFRKEGQNVTLSCEQNLNHDAMYWYRQDPGQGLRLIYYSQIVNDFQKGDIAEGYSVSREKKESFPLTVTSAQKNPTAFYLCASSISSSTGSGNTIYFGEGSWLTVV.